This entry concerns a single T cell receptor beta chain. Its specificity is not known. Building of the TCR beta libraries involved iRepertoire HTBI primers and Arm-PCR of CDR3 regions. Each CDR3 protein is one row after TCRdb ran MiXCR on the multiplex PCR reads. The sample has roughly 500,000 distinct CDR3 sequences, approximately 15% seen once. Stated time point: newly diagnosed GD, antithyroid drugs for less than 3 months. RNA from PBMCs was the source of the TCR library. These data come from a study of regulatory T cells in long-lasting Graves disease. At the level of the study: New Graves' disease cases had less than 3 months of antithyroid drugs. Findings and caveats of the study: Repertoires from persistent disease leaned toward TRBV28, TRBJ1-2 and TRBJ2-5.

V was trimmed by 5 bases and J by 2 bases, leaving 15 bases between them. The CDR3 spans 15 residues. Germline lookup yields CDR1 MNHNS and CDR2 SASEGT. The sample was also reused in another study, on T cells in Graves' hyperthyroidism and ophthalmopathy. That report adds: The HTBI primer set was used in a first-round RT-PCR of the TCR CDR3.

The J gene is TRBJ1-2, the V gene TRBV6-1; no clear D gene. This sequence was found in a young man with Graves disease. The sample in question was peripheral blood mononuclear cells (PBMCs), obtained at new diagnosis, from a patient treated with antithyroid drugs. CDR3 DNA: TGTGCCAGCAGTCGGTTCAAGACGGAAAACTATGGCTACACCTTC. The encoded protein is CASSRFKTENYGYTF.